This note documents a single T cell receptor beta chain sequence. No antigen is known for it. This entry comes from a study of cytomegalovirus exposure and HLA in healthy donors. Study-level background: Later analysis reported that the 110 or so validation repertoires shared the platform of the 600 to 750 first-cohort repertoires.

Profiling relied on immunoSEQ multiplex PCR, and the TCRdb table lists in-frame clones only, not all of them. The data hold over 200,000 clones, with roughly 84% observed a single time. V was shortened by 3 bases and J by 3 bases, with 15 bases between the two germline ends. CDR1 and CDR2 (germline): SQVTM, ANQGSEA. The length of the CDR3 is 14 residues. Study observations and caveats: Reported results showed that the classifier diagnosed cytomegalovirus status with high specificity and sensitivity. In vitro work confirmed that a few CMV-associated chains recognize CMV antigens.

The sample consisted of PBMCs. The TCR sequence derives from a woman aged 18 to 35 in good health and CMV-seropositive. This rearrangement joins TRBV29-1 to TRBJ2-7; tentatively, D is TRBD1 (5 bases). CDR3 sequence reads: CSVEVGRESYEQYF. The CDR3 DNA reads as TGCAGCGTTGAGGTGGGCAGGGAAAGCTACGAGCAGTACTTC.